Shown below are 25 T cell receptor beta chains from a single sample sequenced in a study of CD4 T cells in relation to SARS-CoV-2 and coronaviruses. The protocol was immunoSEQ multiplex PCR, while the TCRdb copy is restricted to in-frame clones and leaves out a portion. The sample holds 50,000 to 65,000 clones; roughly 94% are singletons and the top ten take 0.4%. The specimen sequenced was naive CD4+ T cells from PBMCs. Subset reported: naive CD4+ T cells isolated by negative enrichment. The receptors stem from an adult with COVID-19.

The chain combines TRBV6-1 with TRBJ1-5; D is uncertain. Germline CDR1 and CDR2: MNHNS and SASEGT. V shed 3 bases and J shed 4 bases, with 10 bases lying between them. The CDR3 spans 14 residues. The CDR3 loop reads CASSDSLGNQPQHF. Written as DNA, the CDR3 is TGTGCCAGCAGTGACAGCCTGGGAAATCAGCCCCAGCATTTT.

V and J are TRBV5-1 and TRBJ2-5, with a possible D match to TRBD1 (6 bases). The CDR3 has 14 amino acids. Germline V gene data show CDR1 as SGHRS and CDR2 as YFSETQ. V was cut by 6 bases and J by 1 base, with 13 bases left in between. The CDR3 DNA sequence: TGCGCCAGCAAACCGCAGGGGTCCCAAGAGACCCAGTACTTC. Translation: CASKPQGSQETQYF.

The V and J genes are TRBV20-1 and TRBJ1-3; 8 bases match TRBD1. Per germline, CDR1 DFQATT and CDR2 SNEGSKA (reference sequence). The ends lost 3 bases at V and 4 bases at J; junction bases unmatched: 17. CDR3 size: 18 residues. CDR3 sequence reads: CSASDPGQVSSGGNTIYF. CDR3 coding DNA: TGCAGTGCTAGTGATCCGGGACAGGTATCCTCGGGGGGAAACACCATATATTTT.

This rearrangement joins TRBV6-4 to TRBJ2-1, with 7 bases lining up with TRBD2. CDR3 length: 17 amino acids. Per the germline V gene, CDR1 is MRHNA and CDR2 is SNTAGT. J gave up 0 bases and V 0 bases, and 5 bases lay outside the gene matches. The CDR3 sequence: CASSDSTSAGSYNEQFF. CDR3 DNA sequence: TGTGCCAGCAGTGACTCAACTAGCGCAGGCTCCTACAATGAGCAGTTCTTC.

Only one count was recorded for this clone. This sequence joins TRBV19 and TRBJ2-7, with 7 bases matching TRBD2. The germline V gene encodes CDR1 LNHDA and CDR2 SQIVND (reference sequence). V was pared by 2 bases and J by 1 base, with 2 bases of the junction left unmatched. This CDR3 region has 14 residues. The CDR3 DNA follows: TGTGCCAGTAGTATAAGGCGGGAGTCCTACGAGCAGTACTTC. Residues: CASSIRRESYEQYF.

CDR3 DNA sequence: TGTGCCAGTAGTATCCTTGATTTTTCCGCCCGGGGCAGTAACTATGGCTACACCTTC. Its protein product is CASSILDFSARGSNYGYTF. The V gene is TRBV19, the J gene TRBJ1-2, with TRBD1 as a possible D gene (5 bases). The length of the CDR3 is 19 residues. CDR1 is LNHDA, CDR2 SQIVND, per germline (reference sequence). Trimming removed 3 bases from V and 1 base from J, with 24 bases in between.

The chain links TRBV2 to TRBJ2-5; 7 positions agree with TRBD2. The CDR3 totals 13 residues. CDR1 is SNHLY, CDR2 FYNNEI, per germline. V trimming: 6 bases; J trimming: 4 bases; junction bases outside the gene matches: 5. As DNA, the CDR3 is TGTGCCAGCAGCTGGGAGGGCCTAGAGACCCAGTACTTC. Translating it yields CASSWEGLETQYF. The full variable domain, its missing parts supplied by reference TRBV2 and TRBJ2-5, is EPEVTQTPSHQVTQMGQEVILRCVPISNHLYFYWYRQILGQKVEFLVSFYNNEISEKSEIFDDQFSVERPDGSNFTLKIRSTKLEDSAMYFCASSWEGLETQYFGPGTRLLVL.

V usage is TRBV12-3 or TRBV12-4 and J usage is TRBJ1-6; D not certain. Deletions cut 6 bases from V and 7 bases from J, with 10 bases between. This CDR3 spans 13 amino acids. The CDR3, as DNA: TGTGCCAGCAGCCGGTACCGAAATTCACCCCTCCACTTT. Protein: CASSRYRNSPLHF.

The rearrangement uses TRBV29-1 and TRBJ2-7, with D tentatively TRBD2 (5 bases). The CDR3 runs 12 residues. The germline V gene has CDR1 SQVTM and CDR2 ANQGSEA. Trimming took off 4 bases at V and 1 base at J, with 8 bases between the two ends. The CDR3 reads CSVGRGSYEQYF. CDR3 sequence (DNA): TGCAGCGTTGGTCGAGGGTCCTACGAGCAGTACTTC.

This chain links TRBV7-9 with TRBJ2-1; 12 bases agree with TRBD1. The length of the CDR3 is 16 residues. The V segment lost 8 bases and the J segment 9 bases; nucleotides outside the gene matches: 14. The germline gives CDR1 SEHNR, CDR2 FQNEAQ (reference sequence). Written as DNA, the CDR3 is TGTGCCAGCGGGGGGCTTGGGGACAGGGGGCGTCGTGAGCAGTTCTTC. It yields the protein CASGGLGDRGRREQFF. Filled out from reference TRBV7-9 and TRBJ2-1, the complete variable domain reads DTGVSQNPRHKITKRGQNVTFRCDPISEHNRLYWYRQTLGQGPEFLTYFQNEAQLEKSRLLSDRFSAERPKGSFSTLEIQRTEQGDSAMYLCASGGLGDRGRREQFFGPGTRLTVL.

J is TRBJ1-3 and V is TRBV2, with D possibly being TRBD1 (6 bases). CDR3 size: 16 residues. V gave up 5 bases and J gave up 0 bases, with 14 bases separating them. Germline CDR1 is SNHLY and CDR2 is FYNNEI. The CDR3 protein is CASSLEGTTSGNTIYF. CDR3 sequence (DNA): TGTGCCAGCAGTTTGGAAGGGACAACCTCTGGAAACACCATATATTTT.

DNA for the CDR3: TGTGCCAGCAGTGAATCAGGGACAGGAGTAAACACTGAAGCTTTCTTT. This encodes CASSESGTGVNTEAFF. The gene calls are TRBV25-1 and TRBJ1-1, with TRBD1 matching over 8 bases. Germline V gene sequence: CDR1 MGHDK, CDR2 SYGVNS. The ends lost 1 base at V and 2 bases at J; junction bases unmatched: 6. CDR3 length: 16 residues.

V gene TRBV11-3 combines with J gene TRBJ2-2; weak D call: TRBD2 (6 bases). Germline V gene sequence: CDR1 SGHNT, CDR2 YENEEA. The CDR3 runs 16 residues. V lost 1 base to trimming and J lost 3 bases, with 12 bases between them. The CDR3 nucleotides are TGTGCCAGCAGCTTAGTATCTAGCGAGCACACCGGGGAGCTGTTTTTT. Translation gives CASSLVSSEHTGELFF.

J is TRBJ1-5 and V is TRBV28; the match to TRBD1 covers 7 bases. J was trimmed by 4 bases and V by 3 bases; bases with no gene match: 15. CDR3 length: 18 residues. Germline V gene lookup returns CDR1 MDHEN and CDR2 SYDVKM. The CDR3 loop is CASSFPLLNDRANQPQHF. The CDR3, as DNA: TGTGCCAGCAGTTTTCCCCTATTAAACGACAGGGCTAATCAGCCCCAGCATTTT.

The chain is built from TRBV10-3 and TRBJ1-6, with 7 bases that match TRBD1. This CDR3 is 14 amino acids long. Per germline, CDR1 ENHRY and CDR2 SYGVKD. V lost 11 bases and J lost 8; bases outside the gene matches: 12. The CDR3 reads CAASRDRDYSPLHF. The CDR3 coding sequence is TGTGCCGCCTCAAGAGACAGGGATTATTCACCCCTCCACTTT.

This chain joins TRBV7-6 and TRBJ2-7, with 7 bases that match TRBD2. This CDR3 has 15 residues. Germline V gene lookup returns CDR1 SGHVS and CDR2 FNYEAQ. The junction had 7 bases not matched to a gene; V was cut back by 5 bases and J by 0 bases. The CDR3 nucleotides read TGTGCCAGCAGCCTGGCGGGGGTCAGCTCCTACGAGCAGTACTTC. Translating gives CASSLAGVSSYEQYF.

This chain uses TRBV28 with TRBJ1-2; D gene ambiguous. V lost 6 bases and J 3 bases, leaving 14 bases between the germline ends. The germline CDR1 and CDR2 sequences are MDHEN and SYDVKM. CDR3 size: 14 residues. For the CDR3, the DNA is TGTGCCAGCAGCCCGAACGGGGTGTACTATGGCTACACCTTC. Translated, it gives CASSPNGVYYGYTF.

The chain carries TRBV2 and TRBJ2-4; perhaps TRBD1 as D (6 bases). Trimming took 5 bases from V and 5 from J, leaving 16 bases between them. CDR1 is SNHLY and CDR2 is FYNNEI in the germline V gene. The length of the CDR3 is 15 residues. The CDR3 DNA reads as TGTGCCAGCAGTCAAGGGGGTAGGGGCCAAAACATTCAGTACTTC. The encoded protein is CASSQGGRGQNIQYF.

This chain connects TRBV2 to TRBJ2-1, with 10 positions matching TRBD2. Germline V CDR1 and CDR2: SNHLY, FYNNEI. The CDR3 spans 15 residues. The junction had 6 bases not matched to a gene; V was cut back by 6 bases and J by 4 bases. The DNA of the CDR3 is TGTGCCAGCAGGACGGGACTAGCGCGTTACAATGAGCAGTTCTTC. Protein sequence: CASRTGLARYNEQFF.

For the CDR3, the DNA is TGTGCCATCAGTGAGTCTCCGTCTCCGGCCTTAAATCAGCCCCAGCATTTT. Amino acid sequence: CAISESPSPALNQPQHF. The chain is built from TRBV10-3 and TRBJ1-5; D not resolved. This CDR3 has 17 amino acids. Trimming took 0 bases from V and 4 from J, leaving 16 bases between them. Germline values: CDR1 ENHRY, CDR2 SYGVKD.

The genes are TRBV2 and TRBJ2-7, with TRBD2 matching over 7 bases. This CDR3 is built from 16 residues. Germline values: CDR1 SNHLY, CDR2 FYNNEI. With V trimmed by 1 base and J by 7 bases, 13 bases remained unmatched. CDR3 DNA: TGTGCCAGCAGTGAAGAAGACCACGGGTCGGGGGGAGAGCAGTACTTC. The encoded protein is CASSEEDHGSGGEQYF.

This sequence joins TRBV11-2 and TRBJ2-5, with D perhaps TRBD2 (5 bases). Per germline, CDR1 SGHAT and CDR2 FQNNGV. Trimming removed 1 base at V and 5 bases at J, with 8 bases between. This CDR3 has 13 amino acids. For the CDR3, the DNA is TGTGCCAGCAGCTTAGGGGGAGCCGAGACCCAGTACTTC. Its translation: CASSLGGAETQYF.

The rearrangement links TRBV14 to TRBJ2-7, with 7 bases fitting TRBD2. Germline CDR1 reads SGHDN; CDR2 reads FVKESK. Trimming at V came to 4 bases and at J to 0 bases, leaving 12 bases not matched to a gene. The CDR3 consists of 17 residues. The CDR3 reads CASSPKTGTKFSYEQYF. Written as DNA, the CDR3 is TGTGCCAGCAGCCCTAAAACCGGGACTAAGTTCTCCTACGAGCAGTACTTC.

This clone was seen a single time. The V gene is TRBV7-3, the J gene TRBJ2-1, with D unclear. Germline V lookup: CDR1 SGHTA, CDR2 FQGTGA. V was clipped by 1 base and J by 7 bases, with 11 bases between them. There are 14 residues in the CDR3. CDR3 sequence reads: CASSLRPHLNEQFF. The CDR3 DNA reads TGTGCCAGCAGCTTAAGGCCTCACCTTAATGAGCAGTTCTTC.

CDR3 DNA: TGTGCCAGCTTCCACCGGGACAGGATGCATCAGCCCCAGCATTTT. It translates to CASFHRDRMHQPQHF. The chain combines TRBV25-1 with TRBJ1-5, with 8 bases fitting TRBD1. V was clipped by 8 bases and J by 5 bases; unmatched bases: 11. This CDR3 region has 15 residues. Germline assignment: CDR1 MGHDK and CDR2 SYGVNS. The full variable domain, in which reference TRBV25-1 and TRBJ1-5 provide the parts outside the CDR3, is EADIYQTPRYLVIGTGKKITLECSQTMGHDKMYWYQQDPGMELHLIHYSYGVNSTEKGDLSSESTVSRIRTEHFPLTLESARPSHTSQYLCASFHRDRMHQPQHFGDGTRLSIL.